One T cell receptor beta chain is described in this entry. The sample originates from a study of blood T cell repertoires in COVID-19. Across the whole study: Spain, Italy and the United States supplied samples that represented acute and convalescent COVID-19.

This CDR3 has 13 residues. Germline-derived CDR1 and CDR2 are SEHNR and FQNEAQ (reference sequence). The V end was cut by 0 bases, the J end by 10 bases, with 12 bases between. Under the authors' procedure: Estimates of nucleated cell counts were drawn from the amplification of reference gene primers. Measured with immunoSEQ multiplex PCR; TCRdb has only the in-frame clones, and not every one. V and J calls and clone size are as listed in that table; D and trimming were resolved from the DNA. This table holds more than 45,000 clones, about nine tenths found once. Sequenced input: peripheral blood. J is TRBJ1-1 and V is TRBV7-9, with D possibly being TRBD1 (5 bases). This receptor was identified in a man between 70 and 80 years old with acute or convalescent COVID-19. The CDR3 sequence: CASSLAGARGAFF. Here the CDR3 DNA reads TGTGCCAGCAGCTTAGCAGGGGCAAGGGGAGCTTTCTTT.